Sequencing of this T cell receptor (beta chain) was carried out in a study of cytomegalovirus exposure and HLA in healthy donors. On the study more broadly: A previous analysis identified 90 million to 140 million unique TCR beta sequences derived from 180 million or so T cells.

Vbeta (60) and Jbeta (13) primers were used in the PCR. TCRdb keeps only in-frame clones here, not all; method: immunoSEQ multiplex PCR. The table includes 150,000 to 200,000 clones, around 82% detected once. Unrecorded immune exposures were likely, despite nominal health at sampling. Points on this clone: The antigen is undetermined.

Whole-study findings and limits: Accurate HLA-A and HLA-B prediction from TCR beta sequences was reported for most subjects. In a later analysis, CMV-associated beta chains were mostly HLA-associated, it appeared.

The material sequenced was PBMCs. The receptor was isolated from a man aged 25-45 years in good health and CMV-seronegative.

The CDR3 loop is CASSSWTGVTEAFF. In nucleotides, the CDR3 is TGTGCCAGCAGCTCCTGGACAGGGGTAACTGAAGCTTTCTTT. J is TRBJ1-1 and V is TRBV5-6; 9 nucleotides agree with TRBD1. CDR3 length: 14 residues. The V gene end was trimmed by 3 bases and the J gene end by 5 bases; junction bases not matched to a gene: 5. Germline CDR1 is SGHDT and CDR2 is YYEEEE.